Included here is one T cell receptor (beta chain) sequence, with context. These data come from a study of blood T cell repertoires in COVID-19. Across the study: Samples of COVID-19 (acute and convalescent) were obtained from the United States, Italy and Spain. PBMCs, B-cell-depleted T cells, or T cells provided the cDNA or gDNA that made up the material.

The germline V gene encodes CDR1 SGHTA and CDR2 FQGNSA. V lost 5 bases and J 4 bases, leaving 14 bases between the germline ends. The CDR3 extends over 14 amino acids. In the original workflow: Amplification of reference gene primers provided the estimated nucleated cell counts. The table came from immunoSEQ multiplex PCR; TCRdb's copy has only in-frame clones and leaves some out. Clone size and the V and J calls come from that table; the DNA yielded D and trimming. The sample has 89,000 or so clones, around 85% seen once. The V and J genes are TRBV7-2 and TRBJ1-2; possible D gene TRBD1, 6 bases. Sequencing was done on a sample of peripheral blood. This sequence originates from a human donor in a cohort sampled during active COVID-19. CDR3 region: CASSPRRDIYGYTF. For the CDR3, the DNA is TGTGCCAGCAGCCCCAGACGGGACATCTATGGCTACACCTTC. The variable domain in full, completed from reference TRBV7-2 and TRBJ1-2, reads GAGVSQSPSNKVTEKGKDVELRCDPISGHTALYWYRQSLGQGLEFLIYFQGNSAPDKSGLPSDRFSAERTGGSVSTLTIQRTQQEDSAVYLCASSPRRDIYGYTFGSGTRLTVV.